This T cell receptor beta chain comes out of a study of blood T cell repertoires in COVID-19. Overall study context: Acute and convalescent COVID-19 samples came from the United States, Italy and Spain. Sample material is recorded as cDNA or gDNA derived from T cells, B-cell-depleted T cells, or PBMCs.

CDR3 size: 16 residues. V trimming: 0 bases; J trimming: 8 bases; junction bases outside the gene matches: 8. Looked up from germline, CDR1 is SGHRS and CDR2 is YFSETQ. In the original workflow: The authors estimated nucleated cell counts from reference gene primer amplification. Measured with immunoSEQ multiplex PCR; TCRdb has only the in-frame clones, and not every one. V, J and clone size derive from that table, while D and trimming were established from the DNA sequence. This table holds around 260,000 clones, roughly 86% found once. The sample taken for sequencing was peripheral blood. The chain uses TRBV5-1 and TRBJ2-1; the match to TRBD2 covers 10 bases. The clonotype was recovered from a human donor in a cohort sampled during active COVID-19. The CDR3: CASSLVGSGGTDEQFF. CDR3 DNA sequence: TGCGCCAGCAGCTTGGTAGGTAGCGGGGGGACGGATGAGCAGTTCTTC.